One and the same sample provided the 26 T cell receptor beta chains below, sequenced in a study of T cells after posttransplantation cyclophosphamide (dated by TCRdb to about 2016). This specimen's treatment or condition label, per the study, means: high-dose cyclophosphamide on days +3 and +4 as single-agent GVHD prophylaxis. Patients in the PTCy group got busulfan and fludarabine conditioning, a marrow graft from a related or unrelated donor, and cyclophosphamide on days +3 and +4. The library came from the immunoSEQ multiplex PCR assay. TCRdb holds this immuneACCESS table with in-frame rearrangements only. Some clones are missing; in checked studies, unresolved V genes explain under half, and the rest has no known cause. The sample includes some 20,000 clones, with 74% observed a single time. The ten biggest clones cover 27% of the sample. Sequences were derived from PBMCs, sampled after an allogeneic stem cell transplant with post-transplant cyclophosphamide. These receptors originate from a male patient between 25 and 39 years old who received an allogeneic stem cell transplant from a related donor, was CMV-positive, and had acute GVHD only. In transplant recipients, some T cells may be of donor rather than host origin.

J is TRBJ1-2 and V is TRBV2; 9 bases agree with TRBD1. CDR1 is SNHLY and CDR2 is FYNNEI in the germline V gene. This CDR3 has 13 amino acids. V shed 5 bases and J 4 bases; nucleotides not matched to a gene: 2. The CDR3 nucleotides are TGTGCCAGCAGTAAGGACAGGGGCTATGGCTACACCTTC. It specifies CASSKDRGYGYTF. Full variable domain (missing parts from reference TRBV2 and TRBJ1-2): EPEVTQTPSHQVTQMGQEVILRCVPISNHLYFYWYRQILGQKVEFLVSFYNNEISEKSEIFDDQFSVERPDGSNFTLKIRSTKLEDSAMYFCASSKDRGYGYTFGSGTRLTVV.

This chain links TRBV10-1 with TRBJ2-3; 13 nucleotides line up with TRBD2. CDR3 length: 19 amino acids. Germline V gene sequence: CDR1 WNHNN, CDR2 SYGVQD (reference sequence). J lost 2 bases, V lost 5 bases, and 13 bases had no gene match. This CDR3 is CASSTPGTSGVDLTDTQYF. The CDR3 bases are TGCGCCAGCAGTACCCCCGGGACTAGCGGGGTAGACCTCACAGATACGCAGTATTTT.

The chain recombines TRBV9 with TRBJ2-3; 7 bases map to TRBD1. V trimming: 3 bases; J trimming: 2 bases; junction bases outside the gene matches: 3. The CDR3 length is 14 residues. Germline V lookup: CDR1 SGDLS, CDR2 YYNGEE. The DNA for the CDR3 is TGTGCCAGCAGCGAGGGGGCAGACACAGATACGCAGTATTTT. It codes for CASSEGADTDTQYF.

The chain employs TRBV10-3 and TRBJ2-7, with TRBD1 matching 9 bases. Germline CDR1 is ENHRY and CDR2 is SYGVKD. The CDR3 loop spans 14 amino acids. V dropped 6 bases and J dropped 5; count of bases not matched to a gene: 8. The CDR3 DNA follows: TGTGCCATCAGGCCGGGACAGGGACAAGACGAGCAGTACTTC. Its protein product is CAIRPGQGQDEQYF.

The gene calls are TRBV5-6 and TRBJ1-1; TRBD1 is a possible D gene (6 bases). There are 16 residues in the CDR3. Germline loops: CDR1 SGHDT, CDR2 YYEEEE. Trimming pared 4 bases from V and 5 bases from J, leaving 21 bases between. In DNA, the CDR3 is TGTGCCAGCAGCCTAAGGACAGCTTCTAGGAGGACTGAAGCTTTCTTT. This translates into CASSLRTASRRTEAFF.

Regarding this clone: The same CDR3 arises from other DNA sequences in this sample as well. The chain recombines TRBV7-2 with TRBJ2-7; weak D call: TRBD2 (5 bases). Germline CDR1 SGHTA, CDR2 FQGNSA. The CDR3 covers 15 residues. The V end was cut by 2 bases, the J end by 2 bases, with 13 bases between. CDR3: CASSLISGSPYEQYF. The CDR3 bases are TGTGCCAGCAGCTTAATCTCGGGGAGCCCCTACGAGCAGTACTTC. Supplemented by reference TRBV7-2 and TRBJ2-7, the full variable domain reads GAGVSQSPSNKVTEKGKDVELRCDPISGHTALYWYRQSLGQGLEFLIYFQGNSAPDKSGLPSDRFSAERTGGSVSTLTIQRTQQEDSAVYLCASSLISGSPYEQYFGPGTRLTVT.

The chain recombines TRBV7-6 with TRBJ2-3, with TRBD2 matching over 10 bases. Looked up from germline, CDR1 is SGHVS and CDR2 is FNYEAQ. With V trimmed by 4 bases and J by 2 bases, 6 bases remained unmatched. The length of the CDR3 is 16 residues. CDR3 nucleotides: TGTGCCAGCAGCTCGCTTAGCGGGGGGTTCACAGATACGCAGTATTTT. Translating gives CASSSLSGGFTDTQYF.

As DNA, the CDR3 is TGTGCCATCAGCGATAGGACACCGTACCAAGAGACCCAGTACTTC. Protein sequence: CAISDRTPYQETQYF. The V and J genes are TRBV10-3 and TRBJ2-5; D is possibly TRBD1 (5 bases). V was clipped by 6 bases and J by 0 bases, with 14 bases between them. The germline V gene encodes CDR1 ENHRY and CDR2 SYGVKD. The CDR3 is 15 residues long.

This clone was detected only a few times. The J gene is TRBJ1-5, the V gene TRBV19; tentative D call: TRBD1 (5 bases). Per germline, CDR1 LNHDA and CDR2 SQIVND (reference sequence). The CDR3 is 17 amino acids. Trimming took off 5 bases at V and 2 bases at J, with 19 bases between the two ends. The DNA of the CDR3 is TGTGCCAGTAGTGCCCTCGGGTCGCGGGGCGGCAATCAGCCCCAGCATTTT. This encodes CASSALGSRGGNQPQHF.

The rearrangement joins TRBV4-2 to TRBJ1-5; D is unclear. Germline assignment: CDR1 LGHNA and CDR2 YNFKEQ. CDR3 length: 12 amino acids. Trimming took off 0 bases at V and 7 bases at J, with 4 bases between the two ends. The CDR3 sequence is CASSQEGQPQHF. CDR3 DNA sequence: TGTGCCAGCAGCCAAGAGGGCCAGCCCCAGCATTTT.

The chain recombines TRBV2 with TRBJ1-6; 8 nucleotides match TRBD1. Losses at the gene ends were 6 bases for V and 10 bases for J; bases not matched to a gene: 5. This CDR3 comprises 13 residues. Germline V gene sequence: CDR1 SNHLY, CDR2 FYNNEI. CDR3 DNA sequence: TGTGCCAGCAGACTGGACAGGGAGTCACCCCTCCACTTT. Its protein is CASRLDRESPLHF.

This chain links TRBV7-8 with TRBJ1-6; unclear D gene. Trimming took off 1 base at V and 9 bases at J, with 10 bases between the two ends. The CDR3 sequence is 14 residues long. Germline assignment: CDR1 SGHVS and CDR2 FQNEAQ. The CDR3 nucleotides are TGTGCCAGCAGCTTAGAAGCAAATGGTTCACCCCTCCACTTT. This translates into CASSLEANGSPLHF. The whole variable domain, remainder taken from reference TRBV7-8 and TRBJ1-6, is GAGVSQSPRYKVAKRGQDVALRCDPISGHVSLFWYQQALGQGPEFLTYFQNEAQLDKSGLPSDRFFAERPEGSVSTLKIQRTQQEDSAVYLCASSLEANGSPLHFGNGTRLTVT.

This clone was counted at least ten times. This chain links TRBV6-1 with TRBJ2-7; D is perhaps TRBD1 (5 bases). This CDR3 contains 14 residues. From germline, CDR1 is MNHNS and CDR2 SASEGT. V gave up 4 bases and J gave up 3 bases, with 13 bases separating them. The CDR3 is CASSAGQERYEQYF. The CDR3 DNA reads TGTGCCAGCAGTGCCGGACAAGAACGCTACGAGCAGTACTTC.

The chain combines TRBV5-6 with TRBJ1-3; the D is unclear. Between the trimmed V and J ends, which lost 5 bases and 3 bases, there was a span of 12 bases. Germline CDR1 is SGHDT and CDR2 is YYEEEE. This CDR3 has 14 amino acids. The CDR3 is CASRPQANGNTIYF. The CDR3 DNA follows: TGTGCCAGCAGACCTCAGGCTAATGGAAACACCATATATTTT.

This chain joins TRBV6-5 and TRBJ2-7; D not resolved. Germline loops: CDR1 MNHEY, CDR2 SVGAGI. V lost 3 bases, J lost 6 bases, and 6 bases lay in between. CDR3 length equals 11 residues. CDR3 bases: TGTGCCAGCAGTTATATGAGCGAGCAGTACTTC. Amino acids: CASSYMSEQYF.

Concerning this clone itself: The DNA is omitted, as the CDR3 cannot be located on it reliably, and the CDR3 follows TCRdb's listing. The CDR3: CASSFGQGGQPQHF. The chain is built from TRBV9 and TRBJ1-5; TRBD1 was called by the table and not checked on the DNA. Germline CDR1 and CDR2: SGDLS and YYNGEE. The CDR3 totals 14 residues, both ends included.

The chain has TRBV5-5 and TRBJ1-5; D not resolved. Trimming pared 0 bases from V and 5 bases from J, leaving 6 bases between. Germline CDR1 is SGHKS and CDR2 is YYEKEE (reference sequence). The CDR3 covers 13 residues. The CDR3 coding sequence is TGTGCCAGCAGCTTGGACTTGTATCAGCCCCAGCATTTT. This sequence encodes CASSLDLYQPQHF.

The CDR3 DNA reads as TGTGCCAGCAGCCAAGACTCGCTAGCGGGGGTAGAGACCCAGTACTTC. Translation gives CASSQDSLAGVETQYF. The chain recombines TRBV14 with TRBJ2-5; 10 nucleotides agree with TRBD2. CDR3 size: 16 residues. Losses at the gene ends were 0 bases for V and 4 bases for J; bases not matched to a gene: 5. The germline V gene encodes CDR1 SGHDN and CDR2 FVKESK.

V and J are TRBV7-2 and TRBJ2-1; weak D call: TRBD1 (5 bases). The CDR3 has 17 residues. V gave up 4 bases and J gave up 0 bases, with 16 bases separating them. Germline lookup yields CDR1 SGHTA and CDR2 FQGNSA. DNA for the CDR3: TGTGCCAGCAGCTCCTTTTGGGGCGCGAGCTCCTACAATGAGCAGTTCTTC. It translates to CASSSFWGASSYNEQFF.

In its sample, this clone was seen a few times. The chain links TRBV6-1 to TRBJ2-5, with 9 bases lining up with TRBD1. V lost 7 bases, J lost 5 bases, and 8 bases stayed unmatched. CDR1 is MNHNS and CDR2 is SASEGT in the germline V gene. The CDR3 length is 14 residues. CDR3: CASTRTGVHETQYF. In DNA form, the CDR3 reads TGTGCCAGCACCCGGACAGGGGTTCACGAGACCCAGTACTTC.

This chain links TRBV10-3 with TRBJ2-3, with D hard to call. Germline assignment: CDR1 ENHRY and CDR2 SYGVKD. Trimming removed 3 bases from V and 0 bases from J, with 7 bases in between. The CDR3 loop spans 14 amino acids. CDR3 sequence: CAISDVASTDTQYF. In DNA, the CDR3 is TGTGCCATCAGTGACGTCGCGAGCACAGATACGCAGTATTTT.

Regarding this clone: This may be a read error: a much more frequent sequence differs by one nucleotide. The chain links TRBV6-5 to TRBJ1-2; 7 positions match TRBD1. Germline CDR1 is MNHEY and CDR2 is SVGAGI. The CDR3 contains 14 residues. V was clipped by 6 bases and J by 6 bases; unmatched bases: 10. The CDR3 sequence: CASSQQGTWHGYTF. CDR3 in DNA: TGTGCCAGCAGCCAACAGGGGACCTGGCATGGCTACACCTTC.

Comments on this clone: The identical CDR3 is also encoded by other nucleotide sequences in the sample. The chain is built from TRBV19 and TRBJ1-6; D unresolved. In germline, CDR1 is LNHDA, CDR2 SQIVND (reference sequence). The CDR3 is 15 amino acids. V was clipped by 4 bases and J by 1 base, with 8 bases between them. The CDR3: CASSNRDSYNSPLHF. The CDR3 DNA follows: TGTGCCAGTAGTAATCGGGATTCCTATAATTCACCCCTCCACTTT. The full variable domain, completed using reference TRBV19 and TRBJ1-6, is DGGITQSPKYLFRKEGQNVTLSCEQNLNHDAMYWYRQDPGQGLRLIYYSQIVNDFQKGDIAEGYSVSREKKESFPLTVTSAQKNPTAFYLCASSNRDSYNSPLHFGNGTRLTVT.

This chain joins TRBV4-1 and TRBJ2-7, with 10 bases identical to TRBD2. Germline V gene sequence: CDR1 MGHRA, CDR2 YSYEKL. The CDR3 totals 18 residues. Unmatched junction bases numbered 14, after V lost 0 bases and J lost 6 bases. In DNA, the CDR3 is TGCGCCAGCAGCCAAGAGGTACAGCGGGGGGGCCGTGGCTCCGAGCAGTACTTC. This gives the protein CASSQEVQRGGRGSEQYF.

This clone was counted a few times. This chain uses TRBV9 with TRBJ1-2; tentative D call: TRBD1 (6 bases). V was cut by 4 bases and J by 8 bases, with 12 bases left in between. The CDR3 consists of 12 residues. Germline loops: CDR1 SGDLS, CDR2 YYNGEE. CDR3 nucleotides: TGTGCCAGCAGCAGCGGGGGCGAGGGCTACACCTTC. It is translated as CASSSGGEGYTF.

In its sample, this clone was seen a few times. The CDR3 region is CASSLGRTGVGYTF. The CDR3 coding sequence is TGCGCCAGCAGCTTGGGCAGGACAGGGGTAGGCTACACCTTC. The chain carries TRBV5-1 and TRBJ1-2; 9 bases align to TRBD1. The CDR3 consists of 14 residues. Losses at the gene ends were 0 bases for V and 8 bases for J; bases not matched to a gene: 5. The germline V gene encodes CDR1 SGHRS and CDR2 YFSETQ.